This passage covers 16 T cell receptor beta chains from one sample sequenced in a study of blood T cell repertoires in COVID-19. Repertoires were generated with immunoSEQ multiplex PCR, while TCRdb's copy carries only in-frame clones and drops some. The sample lists about 320,000 clones; around 86% were seen once. Material for sequencing was PBMCs or T cells enriched from blood (not recorded which). All receptors come from a man in his sixties who had recovered from COVID-19.

J is TRBJ2-3 and V is TRBV6-2 or TRBV6-3, with D unresolved. The CDR3 has 13 residues. From germline, CDR1 is MNHEY and CDR2 SVGEGT. V lost 6 bases, J lost 2 bases, and 9 bases lay in between. CDR3 bases: TGTGCCAGCAGCTTTCAGGTCACAGATACGCAGTATTTT. This gives the protein CASSFQVTDTQYF.

This clone was observed a handful of times. The V call is TRBV4-2, the J call TRBJ2-1; D may be TRBD1 (5 bases). V was shortened by 0 bases and J by 2 bases, with 11 bases between the two germline ends. The CDR3 totals 16 residues. The germline gives CDR1 LGHNA, CDR2 YNFKEQ. The CDR3 reads CASSQDPGITYNEQFF. CDR3 coding DNA: TGTGCCAGCAGCCAAGATCCAGGGATAACCTACAATGAGCAGTTCTTC.

The rearrangement joins TRBV24-1 to TRBJ2-7; D ambiguous. This CDR3 has 13 residues. Germline V gene lookup returns CDR1 KGHDR and CDR2 SFDVKD. The ends were cut back, 3 bases at V and 3 bases at J, with 8 bases in the middle. The CDR3 DNA is TGTGCCACCAGTGATACATATAACTACGAGCAGTACTTC. Translation: CATSDTYNYEQYF.

V is TRBV28 and J is TRBJ1-2; D is perhaps TRBD1 (5 bases). The CDR3 length is 14 residues. The germline V and J ends were trimmed by 1 base and 2 bases, with 8 bases remaining between them. Germline loops: CDR1 MDHEN, CDR2 SYDVKM. The CDR3: CASSLYSGNYGYTF. In DNA form, the CDR3 reads TGTGCCAGCAGTTTATATTCAGGGAACTATGGCTACACCTTC.

This chain joins TRBV10-3 and TRBJ2-1, with D possibly TRBD2 on 7 matching bases. Per germline, CDR1 ENHRY and CDR2 SYGVKD. V gave up 11 bases and J gave up 7 bases, with 21 bases separating them. This CDR3 is built from 14 residues. This CDR3 is CAAGVAGAANEQFF. In DNA, the CDR3 is TGTGCCGCCGGAGTGGCGGGGGCGGCGAATGAGCAGTTCTTC.

This clone occurred a few times. The genes are TRBV28 and TRBJ2-1; D might be TRBD2 (5 bases). The CDR3 length is 11 residues. Per germline, CDR1 MDHEN and CDR2 SYDVKM. Between the trimmed V and J ends, which lost 6 bases and 10 bases, there was a span of 10 bases. CDR3 loop: CASRRLTEQFF. CDR3 coding DNA: TGTGCCAGCAGAAGACTAACAGAGCAGTTCTTC.

The CDR3: CAWSVGAGALGQYF. DNA for the CDR3: TGTGCCTGGAGTGTAGGGGCGGGAGCTCTGGGGCAGTACTTC. The chain employs TRBV30 and TRBJ2-7; 7 nucleotides match TRBD2. This CDR3 has 14 residues. Germline CDR1 GTSNPN, CDR2 SVGIG (reference sequence). V was clipped by 0 bases and J by 9 bases; unmatched bases: 11.

The V and J genes are TRBV24-1 and TRBJ1-2, with 8 bases aligning to TRBD1. The CDR3 runs 15 residues. J was trimmed by 5 bases and V by 4 bases; bases with no gene match: 8. Germline V gene data show CDR1 as KGHDR and CDR2 as SFDVKD. Here the CDR3 reads CATSESNRGMYGYTF. The CDR3 DNA reads TGTGCCACCAGTGAGTCCAACAGGGGGATGTATGGCTACACCTTC.

The rearrangement links TRBV2 to TRBJ1-2; 7 bases fit TRBD1. CDR3 length: 13 amino acids. Germline CDR1 SNHLY, CDR2 FYNNEI. With V trimmed by 6 bases and J by 1 base, 2 bases remained unmatched. Here the CDR3 reads CASRRDSNYGYTF. The CDR3 DNA follows: TGTGCCAGCAGGCGGGACAGTAACTATGGCTACACCTTC.

V gene TRBV6-5 combines with J gene TRBJ2-2; TRBD2 agrees at 11 bases. The CDR3 has 13 residues. V shed 11 bases and J 5 bases; nucleotides not matched to a gene: 4. In germline, CDR1 is MNHEY, CDR2 SVGAGI. CDR3 residues: CAAASGGTGELFF. The DNA of the CDR3 is TGTGCCGCGGCTAGCGGGGGGACCGGGGAGCTGTTTTTT.

CDR3 protein: CASSLVAVNTGELFF. The CDR3 nucleotides read TGTGCCAGCAGCTTGGTAGCGGTGAACACCGGGGAGCTGTTTTTT. The chain links TRBV5-5 to TRBJ2-2; D is possibly TRBD2 (6 bases). CDR1 is SGHKS and CDR2 is YYEKEE in the germline V gene (reference sequence). The CDR3 sequence is 15 residues long. V was cut by 0 bases and J by 1 base, with 7 bases left in between. The full variable domain, in which reference TRBV5-5 and TRBJ2-2 provide the parts outside the CDR3, is DAGVTQSPTHLIKTRGQQVTLRCSPISGHKSVSWYQQVLGQGPQFIFQYYEKEERGRGNFPDRFSARQFPNYSSELNVNALLLGDSALYLCASSLVAVNTGELFFGEGSRLTVL.

The chain recombines TRBV6-5 with TRBJ2-7; 7 bases map to TRBD1. Germline V gene data show CDR1 as MNHEY and CDR2 as SVGAGI. The CDR3 spans 15 residues. The trim removed 5 bases at V and 0 bases at J, leaving 7 bases unmatched. The CDR3 DNA reads TGTGCCAGCAGTCAGCCCGGGACAGCCTCCTACGAGCAGTACTTC. Amino acid sequence: CASSQPGTASYEQYF.

In its sample, this clone was seen a few times. This sequence joins TRBV3-1 (or the pseudogene TRBV3-2) and TRBJ2-7, with D unclear. The V gene lost 0 bases and the J gene lost 6 bases, with 12 bases spanning the gap. The CDR3 has 14 residues. Germline V gene sequence: CDR1 LGHDT, CDR2 YNNKEL (reference sequence). CDR3 residues: CASSQDPEATEQYF. The CDR3 DNA sequence: TGTGCCAGCAGCCAAGATCCAGAAGCGACCGAGCAGTACTTC.

The chain employs TRBV10-3 and TRBJ1-5, with TRBD1 matching 11 bases. The ends lost 4 bases at V and 5 bases at J; junction bases unmatched: 4. The CDR3 totals 15 residues. In germline, CDR1 is ENHRY, CDR2 SYGVKD. The CDR3 coding sequence is TGTGCCATCAGTGTTGGACAGGGGGCGGATCAGCCCCAGCATTTT. Residues: CAISVGQGADQPQHF.

Worth noting for this clone: The sample carries other DNA sequences with the same CDR3. For the CDR3, the DNA is TGTGCCAGCAGACGAACAGGGAATTCACCCCTCCACTTT. Amino acids: CASRRTGNSPLHF. The chain is built from TRBV2 and TRBJ1-6; D is perhaps TRBD1 (6 bases). Trimming removed 6 bases from V and 7 bases from J, with 10 bases in between. CDR1 SNHLY and CDR2 FYNNEI come from the germline V gene. This CDR3 contains 13 residues.

CDR3 in DNA: TGTGCCAGCAGTTACTCAGGACAGTTAAAGCAGTACTTC. Its translation is CASSYSGQLKQYF. J is TRBJ2-7 and V is TRBV6-5; a possible D gene is TRBD1 (6 bases). CDR1 is MNHEY and CDR2 is SVGAGI in the germline V gene. The CDR3 is made up of 13 amino acids. V was clipped by 0 bases and J by 8 bases, with 11 bases between them.